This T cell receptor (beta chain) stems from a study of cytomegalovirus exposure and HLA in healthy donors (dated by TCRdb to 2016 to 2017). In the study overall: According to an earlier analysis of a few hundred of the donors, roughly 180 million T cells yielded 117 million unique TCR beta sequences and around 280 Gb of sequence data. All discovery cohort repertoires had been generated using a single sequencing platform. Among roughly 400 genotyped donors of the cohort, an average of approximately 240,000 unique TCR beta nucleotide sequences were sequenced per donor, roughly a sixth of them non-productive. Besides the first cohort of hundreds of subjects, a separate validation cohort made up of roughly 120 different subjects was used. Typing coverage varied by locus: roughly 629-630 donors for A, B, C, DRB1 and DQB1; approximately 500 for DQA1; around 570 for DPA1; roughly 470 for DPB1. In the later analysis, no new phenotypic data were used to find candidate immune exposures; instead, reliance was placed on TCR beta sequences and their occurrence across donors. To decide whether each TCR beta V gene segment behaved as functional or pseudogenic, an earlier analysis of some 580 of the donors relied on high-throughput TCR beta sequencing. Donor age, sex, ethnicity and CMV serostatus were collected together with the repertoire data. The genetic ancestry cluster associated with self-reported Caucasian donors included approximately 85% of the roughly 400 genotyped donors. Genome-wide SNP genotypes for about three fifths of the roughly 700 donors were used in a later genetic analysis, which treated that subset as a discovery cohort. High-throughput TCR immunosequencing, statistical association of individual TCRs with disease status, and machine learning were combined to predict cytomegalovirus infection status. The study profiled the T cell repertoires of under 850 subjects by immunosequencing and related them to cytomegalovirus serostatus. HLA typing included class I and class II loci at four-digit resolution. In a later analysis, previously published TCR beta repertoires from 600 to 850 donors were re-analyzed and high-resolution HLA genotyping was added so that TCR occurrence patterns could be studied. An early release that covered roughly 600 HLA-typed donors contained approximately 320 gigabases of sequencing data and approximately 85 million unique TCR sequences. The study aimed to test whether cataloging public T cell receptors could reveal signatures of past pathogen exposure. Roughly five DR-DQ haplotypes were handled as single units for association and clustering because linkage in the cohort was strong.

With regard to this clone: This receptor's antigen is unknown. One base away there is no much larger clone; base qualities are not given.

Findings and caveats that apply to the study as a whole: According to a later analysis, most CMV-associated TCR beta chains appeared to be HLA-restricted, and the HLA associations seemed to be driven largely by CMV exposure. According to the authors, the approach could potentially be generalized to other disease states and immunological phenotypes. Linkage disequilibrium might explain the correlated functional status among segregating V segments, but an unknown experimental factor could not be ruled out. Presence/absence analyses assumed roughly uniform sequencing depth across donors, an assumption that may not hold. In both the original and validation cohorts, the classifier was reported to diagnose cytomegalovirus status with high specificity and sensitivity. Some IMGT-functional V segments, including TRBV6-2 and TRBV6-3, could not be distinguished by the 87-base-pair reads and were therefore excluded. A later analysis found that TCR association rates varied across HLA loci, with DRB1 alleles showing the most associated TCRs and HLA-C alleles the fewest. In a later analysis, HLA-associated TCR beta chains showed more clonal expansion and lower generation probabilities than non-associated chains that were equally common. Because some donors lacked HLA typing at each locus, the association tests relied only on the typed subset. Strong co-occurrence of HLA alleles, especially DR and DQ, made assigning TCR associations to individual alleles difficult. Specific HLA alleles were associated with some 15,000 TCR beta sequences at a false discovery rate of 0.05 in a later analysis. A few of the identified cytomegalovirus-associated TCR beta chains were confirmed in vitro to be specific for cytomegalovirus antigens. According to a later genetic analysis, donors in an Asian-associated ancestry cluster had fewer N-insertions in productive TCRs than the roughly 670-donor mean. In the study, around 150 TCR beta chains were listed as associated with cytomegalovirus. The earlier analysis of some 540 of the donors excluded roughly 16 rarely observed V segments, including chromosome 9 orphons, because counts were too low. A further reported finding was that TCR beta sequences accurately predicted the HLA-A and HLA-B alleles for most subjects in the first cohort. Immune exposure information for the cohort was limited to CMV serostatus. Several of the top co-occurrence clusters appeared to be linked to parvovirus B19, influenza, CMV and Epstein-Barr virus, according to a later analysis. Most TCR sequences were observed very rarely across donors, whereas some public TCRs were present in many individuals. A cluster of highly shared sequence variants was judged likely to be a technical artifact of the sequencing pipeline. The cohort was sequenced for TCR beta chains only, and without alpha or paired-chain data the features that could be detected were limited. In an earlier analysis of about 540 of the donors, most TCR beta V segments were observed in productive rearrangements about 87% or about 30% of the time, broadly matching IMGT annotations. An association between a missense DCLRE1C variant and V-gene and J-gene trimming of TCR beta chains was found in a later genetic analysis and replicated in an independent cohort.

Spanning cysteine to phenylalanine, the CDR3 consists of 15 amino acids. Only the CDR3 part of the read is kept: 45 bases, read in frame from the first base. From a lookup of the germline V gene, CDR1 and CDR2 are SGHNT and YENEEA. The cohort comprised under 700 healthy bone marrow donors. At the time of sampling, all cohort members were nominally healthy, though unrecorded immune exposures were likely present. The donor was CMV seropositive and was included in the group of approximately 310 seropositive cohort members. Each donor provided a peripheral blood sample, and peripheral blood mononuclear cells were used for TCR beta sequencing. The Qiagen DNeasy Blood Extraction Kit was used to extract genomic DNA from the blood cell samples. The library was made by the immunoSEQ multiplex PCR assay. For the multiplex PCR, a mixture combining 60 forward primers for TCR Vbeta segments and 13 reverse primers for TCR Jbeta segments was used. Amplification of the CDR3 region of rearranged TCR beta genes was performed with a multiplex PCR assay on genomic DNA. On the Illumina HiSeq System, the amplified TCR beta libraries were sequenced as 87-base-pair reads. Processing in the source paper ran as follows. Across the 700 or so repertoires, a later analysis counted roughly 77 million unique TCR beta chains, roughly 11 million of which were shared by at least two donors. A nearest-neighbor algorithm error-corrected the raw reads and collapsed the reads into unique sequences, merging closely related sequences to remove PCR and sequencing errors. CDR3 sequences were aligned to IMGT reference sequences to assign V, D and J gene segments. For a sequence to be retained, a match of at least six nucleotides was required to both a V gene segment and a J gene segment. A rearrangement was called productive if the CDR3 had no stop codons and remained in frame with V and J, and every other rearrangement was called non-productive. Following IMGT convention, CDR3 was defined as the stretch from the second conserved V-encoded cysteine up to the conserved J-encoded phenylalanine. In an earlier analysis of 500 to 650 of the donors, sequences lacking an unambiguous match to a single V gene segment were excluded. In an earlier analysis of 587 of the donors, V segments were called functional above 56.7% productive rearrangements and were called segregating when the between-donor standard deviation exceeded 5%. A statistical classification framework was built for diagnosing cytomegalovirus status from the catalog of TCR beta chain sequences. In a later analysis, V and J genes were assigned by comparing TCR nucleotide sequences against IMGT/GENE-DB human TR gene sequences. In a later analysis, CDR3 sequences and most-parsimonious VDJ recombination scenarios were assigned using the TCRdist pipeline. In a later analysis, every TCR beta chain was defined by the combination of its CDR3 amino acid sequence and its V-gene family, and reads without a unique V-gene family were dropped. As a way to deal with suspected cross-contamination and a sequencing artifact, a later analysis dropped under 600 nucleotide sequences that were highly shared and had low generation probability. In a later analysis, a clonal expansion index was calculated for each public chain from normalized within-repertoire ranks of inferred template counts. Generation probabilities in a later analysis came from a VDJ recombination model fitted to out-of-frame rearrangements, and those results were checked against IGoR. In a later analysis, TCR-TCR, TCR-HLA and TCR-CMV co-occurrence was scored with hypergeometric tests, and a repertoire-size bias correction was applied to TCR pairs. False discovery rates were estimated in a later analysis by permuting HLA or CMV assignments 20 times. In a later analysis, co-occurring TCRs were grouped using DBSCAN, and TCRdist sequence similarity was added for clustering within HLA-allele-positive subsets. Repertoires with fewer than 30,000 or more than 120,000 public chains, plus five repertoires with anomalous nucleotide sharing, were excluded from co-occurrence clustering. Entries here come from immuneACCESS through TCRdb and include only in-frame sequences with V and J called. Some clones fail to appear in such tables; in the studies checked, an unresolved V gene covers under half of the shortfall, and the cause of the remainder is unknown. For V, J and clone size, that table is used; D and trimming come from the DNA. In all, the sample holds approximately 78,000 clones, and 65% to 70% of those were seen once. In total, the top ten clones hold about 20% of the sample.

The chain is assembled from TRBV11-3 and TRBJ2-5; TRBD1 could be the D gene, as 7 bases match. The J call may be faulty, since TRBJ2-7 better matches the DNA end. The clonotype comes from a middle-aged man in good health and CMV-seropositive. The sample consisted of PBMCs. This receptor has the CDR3 CASSGRGRGAPEQYF. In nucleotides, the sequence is TGTGCCAGCAGCGGACGTGGCAGGGGGGCTCCCGAGCAGTACTTC.